The 12 T cell receptor beta chains in this list originate from one sample, sequenced in a study of blood T cell repertoires in COVID-19 (dated by TCRdb to about 2020). Library creation used the immunoSEQ multiplex PCR assay. This immuneACCESS table, as held by TCRdb, lists in-frame sequences with V and J called but not all clones. Of the missing ones, under half trace to an unresolved V gene in checked studies; the others have no known cause. The sample yields some 300,000 clones; approximately 88% were counted once. The leading ten clones occupy roughly 7% of the sample. Source material: peripheral blood. These receptors all stem from a woman aged 30 to 39 who had recovered from COVID-19.

V usage is TRBV30 and J usage is TRBJ1-1; the match to TRBD1 covers 7 bases. The germline V gene has CDR1 GTSNPN and CDR2 SVGIG (reference sequence). After removal of 3 bases from V and 5 bases from J, the junction contained 6 bases not matched to a gene. This CDR3 region has 13 residues. DNA for the CDR3: TGTGCCTGGAGCTTAACAGGGGAGACTGAAGCTTTCTTT. Its protein product is CAWSLTGETEAFF.

The rearrangement links TRBV19 to TRBJ2-7; D remains ambiguous. This CDR3 is built from 13 residues. Germline lookup yields CDR1 LNHDA and CDR2 SQIVND (reference sequence). V lost 5 bases and J lost 4, with 12 bases in between. In DNA, the CDR3 is TGTGCCAGTAGTGTTCCAGGAAAGTACGAGCAGTACTTC. It translates to CASSVPGKYEQYF.

CDR3 DNA: TGTGCCAGCAGTTCCCCGGGGGCCTACGAGCAGTACTTC. It translates to CASSSPGAYEQYF. The chain combines TRBV28 with TRBJ2-7, with D possibly being TRBD2 (6 bases). V gave up 4 bases and J gave up 2 bases, with 9 bases separating them. CDR3 length: 13 amino acids. Germline CDR1 is MDHEN and CDR2 is SYDVKM.

The genes are TRBV9 and TRBJ2-1, with D possibly TRBD2 on 5 matching bases. Germline CDR1 is SGDLS and CDR2 is YYNGEE. The CDR3 is 16 residues long. Trimming pared 0 bases from V and 0 bases from J, leaving 10 bases between. The CDR3 nucleotides are TGTGCCAGCAGCGTAGCAGGAGGAAGCTCCTACAATGAGCAGTTCTTC. This codes for CASSVAGGSSYNEQFF. Combining the CDR3 with reference TRBV9 and TRBJ2-1 gives the whole variable domain DSGVTQTPKHLITATGQRVTLRCSPRSGDLSVYWYQQSLDQGLQFLIQYYNGEERAKGNILERFSAQQFPDLHSELNLSSLELGDSALYFCASSVAGGSSYNEQFFGPGTRLTVL.

The chain couples TRBV10-3 to TRBJ1-2, with 9 bases aligning to TRBD1. The CDR3 covers 13 residues. Germline V lookup: CDR1 ENHRY, CDR2 SYGVKD. V gave up 3 bases and J gave up 7 bases; unmatched junction bases: 3. CDR3 DNA sequence: TGTGCCATCAGTGATGACAGGGGGGGTGGCTACACCTTC. Encoded protein: CAISDDRGGGYTF.

The rearrangement links TRBV3-1 (or the pseudogene TRBV3-2) to TRBJ2-7; no reliable D call. The germline gives CDR1 LGHDT, CDR2 YNNKEL (reference sequence). The CDR3 has 14 amino acids. Trimming took off 0 bases at V and 3 bases at J, with 9 bases between the two ends. The CDR3 DNA sequence: TGTGCCAGCAGCCAAGATCCACGAGGCTACGAGCAGTACTTC. It specifies CASSQDPRGYEQYF.

The chain carries TRBV2 and TRBJ2-7; 8 bases agree with TRBD1. Germline values: CDR1 SNHLY, CDR2 FYNNEI. Losses at the gene ends were 7 bases for V and 5 bases for J; bases not matched to a gene: 7. This CDR3 has 13 residues. CDR3 sequence (DNA): TGTGCCAGCAAATGGGGACAGGAGGACGAGCAGTACTTC. Encoded protein: CASKWGQEDEQYF.

The chain links TRBV4-1 to TRBJ2-7; 7 nucleotides line up with TRBD1. The length of the CDR3 is 14 residues. V dropped 4 bases and J dropped 6; count of bases not matched to a gene: 9. Germline V gene lookup returns CDR1 MGHRA and CDR2 YSYEKL. The CDR3: CASSLRRTGSEQYF. CDR3 DNA sequence: TGCGCCAGCAGCCTTAGGCGGACAGGTTCCGAGCAGTACTTC.

The sample holds a few counts of this clone. The rearrangement joins TRBV19 to TRBJ1-2; 10 bases are shared with TRBD1. The CDR3 is 17 residues long. The germline gives CDR1 LNHDA, CDR2 SQIVND (reference sequence). V dropped 6 bases and J dropped 4; count of bases not matched to a gene: 14. The CDR3 spells CASSGSRDRGKRYGYTF. The CDR3 nucleotides read TGTGCCAGTAGCGGGTCCCGGGACAGGGGAAAGCGCTATGGCTACACCTTC.

The chain has TRBV5-8 and TRBJ2-1; D is possibly TRBD2 (5 bases). Per germline, CDR1 SGHTS and CDR2 YDEGEE. The CDR3 sequence is 18 residues long. V was trimmed by 0 bases and J by 0 bases, leaving 16 bases between them. CDR3 DNA sequence: TGTGCCAGCAGCTTGGATGATGGCGGTGGGAGCTCCTACAATGAGCAGTTCTTC. It translates to CASSLDDGGGSSYNEQFF.

The chain uses TRBV3-1 (or the pseudogene TRBV3-2) and TRBJ1-1; the D gene is possibly TRBD1 (5 bases). The CDR3 loop spans 14 amino acids. The V and J ends lost 6 bases and 7 bases respectively, with 18 bases between them. Germline V lookup: CDR1 LGHDT, CDR2 YNNKEL (reference sequence). The CDR3 sequence: CASSPPWGSDEAFF. CDR3 DNA: TGTGCCAGCAGTCCCCCCTGGGGCTCGGATGAAGCTTTCTTT.

This clone appeared a few times. The V gene is TRBV7-9, the J gene TRBJ1-1; D is unclear. Trimming removed 1 base from V and 0 bases from J, with 3 bases in between. The germline V gene has CDR1 SEHNR and CDR2 FQNEAQ (reference sequence). This CDR3 spans 13 amino acids. The CDR3 region is CASSLDMNTEAFF. DNA for the CDR3: TGTGCCAGCAGCTTAGATATGAACACTGAAGCTTTCTTT.